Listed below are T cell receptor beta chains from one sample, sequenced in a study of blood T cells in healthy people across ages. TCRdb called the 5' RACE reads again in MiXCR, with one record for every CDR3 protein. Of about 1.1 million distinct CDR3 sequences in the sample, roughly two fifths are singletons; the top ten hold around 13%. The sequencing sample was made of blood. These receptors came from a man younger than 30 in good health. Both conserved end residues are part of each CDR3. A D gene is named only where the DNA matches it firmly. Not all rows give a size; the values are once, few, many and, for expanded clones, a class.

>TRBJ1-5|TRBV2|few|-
TGTGCCAGCAGTGAAGGTAGTAGCAATCAGCCCCAGCATTTT
CASSEGSSNQPQHF
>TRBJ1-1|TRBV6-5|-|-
TGTGCCAGCAGTTACTCCGGGGTCACTGAAGCTTTCTTT
CASSYSGVTEAFF
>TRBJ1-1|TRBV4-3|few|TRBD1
TGCGCCAGCAGCCAGGGACCGGGACAGGGAGGATCGAACACTGAAGCTTTCTTT
CASSQGPGQGGSNTEAFF
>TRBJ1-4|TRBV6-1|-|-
TGTACCAGCAGTGATTGGGGAGGGGTGTCTAATGAAAAACTGTTTTTT
CTSSDWGGVSNEKLFF
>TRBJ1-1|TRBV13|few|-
TGTGCCAGCAGCGGAGCCGAAGAGGTCACTGAAGCTTTCTTT
CASSGAEEVTEAFF
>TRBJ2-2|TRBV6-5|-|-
TGTGCCAGCAGTTACAAATGGACAGCGCGCACCGGGGAGCTGTTTTTT
CASSYKWTARTGELFF
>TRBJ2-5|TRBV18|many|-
TGTGCCAGCTCACCACCGCAAGAGACCCAGTACTTC
CASSPPQETQYF
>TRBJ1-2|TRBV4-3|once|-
TGCGCCAGCAGCCCGAGACAGGCGAACTACTATGGCTACACCTTC
CASSPRQANYYGYTF
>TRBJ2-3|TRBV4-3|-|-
TGCGCCAGCAGCGGAGGGAGAGTTGGCACAGATACGCAGTATTTT
CASSGGRVGTDTQYF
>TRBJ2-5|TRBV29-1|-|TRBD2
TGCAGCGTCGTTCGCGGACTAGCGGGGGGTGAGCAGTACTTC
CSVVRGLAGGEQYF
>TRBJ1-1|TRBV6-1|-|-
TGTGCCAGCAGGGAAGGGGTCGGCACGAAGGCTTTCTTT
CASREGVGTKAFF
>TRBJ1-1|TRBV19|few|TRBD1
TGTGCCAGTAGAAGCAGGGGGCACGGTGTTGCTTTCTTT
CASRSRGHGVAFF
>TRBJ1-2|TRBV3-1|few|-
TGTGCCAGCAGCCCATCCCCACATAATAACTATGGCTACACCTTC
CASSPSPHNNYGYTF
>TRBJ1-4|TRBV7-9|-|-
TGTGCCAGCAGCCATGGACAGCCTGCAACTAATGAAAAACTGTTTTTT
CASSHGQPATNEKLFF
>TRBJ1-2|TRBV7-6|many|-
TGTGCCAGCAGCTTGACGCAGGGCTCTGGCTACACCTTC
CASSLTQGSGYTF
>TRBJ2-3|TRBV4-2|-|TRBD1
TGTGCCAGCAGCCAAGGGTCCACAGGGGTTCGCACAGATACGCAGTATTTT
CASSQGSTGVRTDTQYF